One T cell receptor beta chain is described in this entry. These data are taken from a study of technical replicates of blood from a few donors. V shed 1 base and J shed 6 bases, with 13 bases lying between them. Germline V lookup: CDR1 SGHTA, CDR2 FQGNSA. This CDR3 contains 15 residues. The assay was immunoSEQ multiplex PCR, and TCRdb's table has in-frame clones only and misses some. The table lists fewer than 15,000 clones, 94% of them singletons. Sequencing was done on a sample of PBMCs. The chain uses TRBV7-2 and TRBJ1-5, with D perhaps TRBD1 (6 bases). The sequence came from a human donor in good health. CDR3 region: CASSLGWGGSQPQHF. CDR3 bases: TGTGCCAGCAGCTTAGGGTGGGGGGGCAGTCAGCCCCAGCATTTT.